These T cell receptor beta chains were read from a single sample in a study of OX40 agonist ivuxolimab in advanced cancers. The data were produced by immunoSEQ multiplex PCR, yet TCRdb's version contains in-frame clones alone and is incomplete. The data show 70,000 to 95,000 clones, 94% seen once. The sample here was CD4+ or CD8+ T cells sorted from blood, taken in a trial of the OX40 agonist ivuxolimab. Receptors were obtained from an adult with an advanced solid tumor such as melanoma, head and neck, liver or kidney cancer. Both conserved end residues are part of each CDR3. Fields, in order: V gene, D gene, clone size, J gene, CDR3 protein, CDR3 DNA. The D gene is left open where the match is weak. Only some rows state a clone size, as once, few, many or a class for expanded clones.

>TRBV6-5|TRBD1|.|TRBJ2-5
CASSAPGGRETQYF
TGTGCCAGCAGTGCCCCAGGGGGCCGGGAGACCCAGTACTTC
>TRBV5-1|.|.|TRBJ2-7
CASSPPAVYEQYF
TGCGCCAGCAGCCCCCCTGCCGTCTACGAGCAGTACTTC
>TRBV4-3|TRBD2|.|TRBJ2-7
CASSQGTSGMDEQYF
TGCGCCAGCAGCCAAGGGACTAGCGGGATGGACGAGCAGTACTTC
>TRBV9|.|.|TRBJ1-4
CASSPRILSPTNEKLFF
TGTGCCAGCAGCCCCCGGATCCTTTCCCCAACTAATGAAAAACTGTTTTTT
>TRBV4-1|.|.|TRBJ1-1
CASSQGDTEAFF
TGCGCCAGCAGCCAAGGAGACACTGAAGCTTTCTTT
>TRBV4-1|TRBD2|.|TRBJ2-7
CASSQVGGSPYEQYF
TGCGCCAGCAGCCAAGTCGGGGGGTCCCCCTACGAGCAGTACTTC
>TRBV4-3|TRBD1|.|TRBJ1-1
CASSQDRDRYTEAFF
TGCGCCAGCAGCCAAGATCGGGACAGATACACTGAAGCTTTCTTT
>TRBV19|.|once|TRBJ1-1
CASSTEGHAFF
TGTGCCAGTAGTACGGAGGGCCACGCTTTCTTT
>TRBV19|TRBD2|.|TRBJ2-1
CASSMAGAGVGLAGPSSYNEQFF
TGTGCCAGTAGTATGGCGGGAGCAGGGGTGGGACTAGCGGGGCCGAGCTCCTACAATGAGCAGTTCTTC
>TRBV27|.|.|TRBJ1-1
CASAETAWETEAFF
TGTGCCAGCGCGGAGACAGCCTGGGAGACTGAAGCTTTCTTT
>TRBV4-3|TRBD1|.|TRBJ2-3
CASSQDGTGTDTQYF
TGCGCCAGCAGCCAAGATGGGACAGGCACAGATACGCAGTATTTT
>TRBV20-1|.|.|TRBJ2-7
CSARELGEQYF
TGCAGTGCTAGAGAGTTGGGCGAGCAGTACTTC
>TRBV27|.|.|TRBJ2-2
CASSAAWNTGELFF
TGTGCCAGCAGTGCAGCCTGGAACACCGGGGAGCTGTTTTTT
>TRBV7-6|.|.|TRBJ2-1
CASSSSRGITYNEQFF
TGTGCCAGCAGCTCCAGCCGGGGAATCACATACAATGAGCAGTTCTTC
>TRBV5-1|.|.|TRBJ2-7
CASSFTGIHEQYF
TGCGCCAGCAGCTTCACCGGGATCCACGAGCAGTACTTC
>TRBV6-5|.|.|TRBJ1-4
CASSPRGQNEKLFF
TGTGCCAGCAGTCCCCGGGGGCAGAATGAAAAACTGTTTTTT
>TRBV25-1|.|.|TRBJ1-2
CASRRGAEANYGYTF
TGTGCCAGCAGGAGGGGAGCGGAAGCTAACTATGGCTACACCTTC
>TRBV4-2|TRBD2|few|TRBJ2-7
CASSSQREGYEQYF
TGTGCCAGCAGTTCCCAGCGGGAGGGCTACGAGCAGTACTTC
>TRBV19|.|.|TRBJ1-5
CASSIPGVGQPQHF
TGTGCCAGTAGTATCCCAGGGGTGGGTCAGCCCCAGCATTTT
>TRBV5-1|.|once|TRBJ1-1
CASSWSGGEAAFF
TGCGCCAGCAGCTGGTCGGGGGGCGAGGCAGCTTTCTTT
>TRBV4-1|TRBD1|.|TRBJ1-4
CASSQPSNDRGLDEKLFF
TGCGCCAGCAGCCAACCTTCTAATGACAGGGGTCTAGATGAAAAACTGTTTTTT
>TRBV19|.|.|TRBJ1-2
CASSLEDWDYGYTF
TGTGCCAGTAGCCTGGAGGATTGGGACTATGGCTACACCTTC
>TRBV29-1|.|.|TRBJ2-7
CSVGGNEQYF
TGCAGCGTTGGCGGGAACGAGCAGTACTTC
>TRBV6-5|.|.|TRBJ2-3
CASSYRSGWDTQYF
TGTGCCAGCAGTTACAGGTCCGGTTGGGATACGCAGTATTTT
>TRBV7-8|TRBD2|.|TRBJ2-5
CASSPLLRLAEDVQIGETQYF
TGTGCCAGCAGCCCTCTCCTCCGACTAGCGGAGGATGTTCAAATAGGGGAGACCCAGTACTTC
>TRBV19|TRBD1|.|TRBJ2-5
CASSIRSDRLQETQYF
TGTGCCAGTAGTATACGTTCGGACAGGCTCCAAGAGACCCAGTACTTC
>TRBV5-4|TRBD1|.|TRBJ1-1
CASSLAGQRNTEAFF
TGTGCCAGCAGCTTGGCGGGACAGAGGAACACTGAAGCTTTCTTT
>TRBV6-5|.|.|TRBJ1-1
CASSTDLNTEAFF
TGTGCCAGCAGCACGGATCTGAACACTGAAGCTTTCTTT
>TRBV20-1|.|.|TRBJ2-2
CSAREGGELFF
TGCAGTGCTAGAGAAGGCGGGGAGCTGTTTTTT
>TRBV7-8|TRBD1|once|TRBJ2-5
CASSLGTGGSQETQYF
TGTGCCAGCAGCTTAGGGACAGGGGGATCACAAGAGACCCAGTACTTC
>TRBV6-6|.|.|TRBJ1-4
CASSYSQANGKLFF
TGTGCCAGCAGTTACTCCCAGGCTAATGGGAAACTGTTTTTT
>TRBV5-1|.|.|TRBJ2-1
CASRAPGGYLGNEQFF
TGCGCCAGCAGAGCACCCGGGGGATATTTAGGCAATGAGCAGTTCTTC
>TRBV18|TRBD1|.|TRBJ2-5
CASSPQGAQETQYF
TGTGCCAGCTCACCACAGGGGGCCCAAGAGACCCAGTACTTC
>TRBV2|TRBD1|.|TRBJ1-1
CASSFIDRDAEAFF
TGTGCCAGCAGCTTTATCGACAGGGACGCTGAAGCTTTCTTT
>TRBV2|.|.|TRBJ2-5
CASSGPQESQETQYF
TGTGCCAGCAGCGGTCCCCAAGAATCGCAAGAGACCCAGTACTTC
>TRBV6-5|.|.|TRBJ1-4
CASSYSRPTNEKLFF
TGTGCCAGCAGTTACTCGAGACCCACTAATGAAAAACTGTTTTTT
>TRBV9|.|.|TRBJ1-2
CASSLGGLYGYTF
TGTGCCAGCAGCCTGGGGGGACTCTATGGCTACACCTTC